The source of this T cell receptor (beta chain) is a study of breast tumors, draining lymph nodes, adjacent tissues. With 5 bases clipped from V and 3 bases from J, the junction kept 8 bases outside the gene matches. The CDR3 sequence is 15 residues long. Germline values: CDR1 KGHDR, CDR2 SFDVKD. A single record per CDR3 protein comes from TCRdb applying MiXCR to the multiplex PCR reads. This sample has about 230,000 distinct CDR3 sequences, with 32% found just once. This clonotype was seen many times. Axillary draining lymph nodes of breast cancer patients supplied the node samples. V is TRBV24-1 and J is TRBJ2-7; the match to TRBD1 covers 8 bases. Sequencing input: axillary lymph node tissue. The sequence derives from a female donor with breast cancer. Some clones in this sample may be carry-over from other donors' samples. This CDR3 is CATSGPGQGDYEQYF. The DNA of the CDR3 is TGTGCCACCAGTGGCCCCGGACAGGGCGACTACGAGCAGTACTTC.